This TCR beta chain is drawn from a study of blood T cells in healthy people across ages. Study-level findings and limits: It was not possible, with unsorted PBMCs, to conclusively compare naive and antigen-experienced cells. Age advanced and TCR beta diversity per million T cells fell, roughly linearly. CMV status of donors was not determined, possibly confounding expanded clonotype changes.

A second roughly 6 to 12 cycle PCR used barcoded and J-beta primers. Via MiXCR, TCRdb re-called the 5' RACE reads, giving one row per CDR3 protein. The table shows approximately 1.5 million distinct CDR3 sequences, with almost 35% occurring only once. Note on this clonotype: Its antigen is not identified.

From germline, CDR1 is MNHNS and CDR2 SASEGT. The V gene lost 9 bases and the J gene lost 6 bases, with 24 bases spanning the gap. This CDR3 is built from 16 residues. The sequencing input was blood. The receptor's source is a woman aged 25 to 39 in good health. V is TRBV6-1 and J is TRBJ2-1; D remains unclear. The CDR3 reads CASKAVTPPRPNEQFF. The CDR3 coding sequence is TGTGCCAGTAAGGCCGTGACCCCTCCGCGGCCCAATGAGCAGTTCTTC.